The 19 T cell receptor beta chains below come from one sample, sequenced in a study of T-cell memory formation after mild COVID-19. TCRdb called the 5' RACE reads again in MiXCR, with one record for every CDR3 protein. This sample has a few hundred thousand distinct CDR3 sequences, with approximately 22% found just once. Sequenced material: PBMCs or a T cell subset sorted from them (not recorded which). These receptors all come from a man aged 18 to 29 who had mild COVID-19 (a few samples of this study predate the infection). Cell type and time point are not known.

The chain combines TRBV20-1 with TRBJ2-7; 9 nucleotides align to TRBD2. Germline lookup yields CDR1 DFQATT and CDR2 SNEGSKA (reference sequence). V lost 0 bases and J lost 4; bases outside the gene matches: 13. The CDR3 spans 17 residues. The CDR3 nucleotides are TGCAGTGCTAGAGATAACCAGCGGGGGGCCCTACCTTACGAGCAGTACGTC. As protein: CSARDNQRGALPYEQYV.

In its sample, this clonotype was seen a few times. The chain is built from TRBV14 and TRBJ2-1, with D perhaps TRBD1 (6 bases). V was pared by 4 bases and J by 2 bases, with 15 bases between. The CDR3 length is 16 residues. The germline V gene encodes CDR1 SGHDN and CDR2 FVKESK. Written as DNA, the CDR3 is TGTGCCAGCAGCCGGCTCACCGGGACAACCTACAATGAGCAGTTCTTC. Protein: CASSRLTGTTYNEQFF. Based on the CDR3 plus reference TRBV14 and TRBJ2-1, the full variable domain is EAGVTQFPSHSVIEKGQTVTLRCDPISGHDNLYWYRRVMGKEIKFLLHFVKESKQDESGMPNNRFLAERTGGTYSTLKVQPAELEDSGVYFCASSRLTGTTYNEQFFGPGTRLTVL.

The chain is built from TRBV6-5 and TRBJ1-2, with TRBD1 matching 7 bases. Germline CDR1 MNHEY, CDR2 SVGAGI. There are 13 residues in the CDR3. Unmatched junction bases numbered 7, after V lost 4 bases and J lost 8 bases. DNA of the CDR3: TGTGCCAGCAGTTTGATGACAGGGAAGGGCTACACCTTC. Translating it yields CASSLMTGKGYTF.

J is TRBJ2-7 and V is TRBV5-1; 11 positions agree with TRBD1. The V gene end was trimmed by 4 bases and the J gene end by 4 bases; junction bases not matched to a gene: 7. CDR1 and CDR2 (germline): SGHRS, YFSETQ. CDR3 length equals 15 residues. CDR3 protein: CASSPRTGGYYEQYF. The CDR3 region has the DNA TGCGCCAGCAGCCCGAGGACAGGGGGCTATTACGAGCAGTACTTC.

For this clonotype: The junction departs from germline at one end; a sequencing error may be responsible. This chain connects TRBV5-1 to TRBJ2-3; 12 bases line up with TRBD2. Looked up from germline, CDR1 is SGHRS and CDR2 is YFSETQ. The CDR3 covers 16 residues. The CDR3 DNA follows: TGCGACAGCAGCTCACGACTAGCGGGGGGCACAGATACGCAGTATTTT. Its protein is CDSSSRLAGGTDTQYF.

There are a few counts of this clonotype. The V gene is TRBV7-9, the J gene TRBJ2-3; 7 bases are a match to TRBD1. The length of the CDR3 is 14 residues. Germline V CDR1 and CDR2: SEHNR, FQNEAQ (reference sequence). J was trimmed by 2 bases and V by 5 bases; bases with no gene match: 4. CDR3 sequence (DNA): TGTGCCAGCAGCATACAGGGGCCCACAGATACGCAGTATTTT. It specifies CASSIQGPTDTQYF.

The chain has TRBV18 and TRBJ2-7; D not certain. V lost 5 bases, J lost 2 bases, and 10 bases lay in between. The CDR3 consists of 13 residues. Germline loops: CDR1 KGHSH, CDR2 LQKENI. In DNA form, the CDR3 reads TGTGCCAGCTCAAAAGACGTACCCTACGAGCAGTACGTC. Amino acids: CASSKDVPYEQYV.

This rearrangement joins TRBV9 to TRBJ2-1; 9 positions agree with TRBD2. This CDR3 has 15 residues. V gave up 4 bases and J gave up 8 bases; unmatched junction bases: 10. Germline V gene data show CDR1 as SGDLS and CDR2 as YYNGEE. The CDR3 loop is CASSLAGIGAHEQFF. The CDR3, as DNA: TGTGCCAGCAGCCTAGCGGGGATTGGGGCCCATGAGCAGTTCTTC.

The DNA for the CDR3 is TGTGCCAGCAGGGGGCAGGCCTCCTACGAGCAGTACTTC. It specifies CASRGQASYEQYF. This chain joins TRBV7-2 and TRBJ2-7; the D gene is possibly TRBD1 (5 bases). This CDR3 has 13 amino acids. V lost 6 bases and J 0 bases, leaving 9 bases between the germline ends. Germline CDR1 and CDR2: SGHTA and FQGNSA.

This clonotype has a handful of counts. J is TRBJ1-2 and V is TRBV7-6; no definite D call. The CDR3 runs to 13 residues. From germline, CDR1 is SGHVS and CDR2 FNYEAQ. The V end lost 8 bases, the J end lost 1 base, and 11 bases lay between the germline ends. The CDR3: CASGDEYNYGYTF. Here the CDR3 DNA reads TGTGCCAGCGGCGATGAGTATAACTATGGCTACACCTTC.

A few counts support this clonotype. The chain joins TRBV4-1 to TRBJ2-1; D is ambiguous. Germline CDR1 reads MGHRA; CDR2 reads YSYEKL. This CDR3 is 12 amino acids long. The V and J ends lost 4 bases and 9 bases respectively, with 10 bases between them. The CDR3 DNA reads TGCGCCAGCAGCCTCCTCAGGACTGAGCAGTTCTTC. Translated: CASSLLRTEQFF.

This clonotype has a handful of counts. The gene calls are TRBV5-1 and TRBJ2-5, with D perhaps being TRBD1 or TRBD2 (5 bases each). CDR1 SGHRS and CDR2 YFSETQ come from the germline V gene. The CDR3 is made up of 17 amino acids. Trimming removed 0 bases at V and 0 bases at J, with 15 bases between. CDR3 DNA sequence: TGCGCCAGCAGCTTGGGAATTGGGGGTTCCTACCAAGAGACCCAGTACTTC. Protein product: CASSLGIGGSYQETQYF.

This clonotype was observed a few times. The chain recombines TRBV19 with TRBJ2-1; D gene ambiguous. Looked up from germline, CDR1 is LNHDA and CDR2 is SQIVND (reference sequence). The CDR3 is made up of 14 amino acids. V shed 7 bases and J shed 0 bases, with 10 bases lying between them. The CDR3 region has the DNA TGTGCCAGTACCACTCCAAACTCCTACAATGAGCAGTTCTTC. Amino acid sequence: CASTTPNSYNEQFF. The full variable domain, its missing parts supplied by reference TRBV19 and TRBJ2-1, is DGGITQSPKYLFRKEGQNVTLSCEQNLNHDAMYWYRQDPGQGLRLIYYSQIVNDFQKGDIAEGYSVSREKKESFPLTVTSAQKNPTAFYLCASTTPNSYNEQFFGPGTRLTVL.

Written as DNA, the CDR3 is TGTGCCAGCAGCCCACAACAGGGGGCTCTCCTCTACGAGCAGTACTTC. Its translation: CASSPQQGALLYEQYF. The chain recombines TRBV3-1 with TRBJ2-7; 9 bases fit TRBD1. Trimming took 4 bases from V and 3 from J; bases not matched to a gene: 10. This CDR3 spans 16 amino acids. From germline, CDR1 is LGHDT and CDR2 YNNKEL (reference sequence).

This clonotype was seen ten or more times. This chain connects TRBV12-3 or TRBV12-4 to TRBJ2-2, with TRBD1 identical over 8 bases. Trimming took 3 bases from V and 6 from J; bases not matched to a gene: 3. The CDR3 covers 14 residues. The CDR3 region has the DNA TGTGCCAGCAGTTTCCAGGGGGCGGCCGGGGAGCTGTTTTTT. Its protein is CASSFQGAAGELFF.

The rearrangement joins TRBV18 to TRBJ2-3; D perhaps matches TRBD2 (6 bases). The V gene lost 3 bases and the J gene lost 3 bases, with 10 bases spanning the gap. The CDR3 runs to 14 residues. The germline V gene encodes CDR1 KGHSH and CDR2 LQKENI. The CDR3 coding sequence is TGTGCCAGCTCACCCTCCGGGACTACAGATACGCAGTATTTT. Encoded protein: CASSPSGTTDTQYF.

This chain uses TRBV18 with TRBJ1-2; D not certain. Germline CDR1 and CDR2: KGHSH and LQKENI. Trimming left V 2 bases short and J 5 bases short, with 12 bases between. CDR3 size: 14 residues. The CDR3 is CASSPETSEYGYTF. The CDR3 coding sequence is TGTGCCAGCTCACCAGAAACTTCGGAGTATGGCTACACCTTC.

The rearrangement joins TRBV12-3 or TRBV12-4 to TRBJ2-2; 7 bases agree with TRBD1. The J segment lost 5 bases and the V segment lost 10 bases, leaving 13 bases of the junction unmatched. This CDR3 contains 15 residues. In DNA, the CDR3 is TGTGCCACCACGAGGGAACAGGGGTATACCGGGGAGCTGTTTTTT. Its protein product is CATTREQGYTGELFF.

This clonotype was counted between two and nine times. This chain links TRBV7-9 with TRBJ2-3, with TRBD2 matching 14 bases. The CDR3 is 16 residues long. The V gene's germline CDR1 is SEHNR and CDR2 FQNEAQ (reference sequence). Losses at the gene ends were 5 bases for V and 4 bases for J; bases not matched to a gene: 5. The CDR3: CASSQTGLAGADTQYF. DNA for the CDR3: TGTGCCAGCAGCCAAACGGGACTAGCGGGGGCAGATACGCAGTATTTT.